A single sample gave rise to the 26 T cell receptor beta chains below, sequenced in a study of T cells in Graves' hyperthyroidism and ophthalmopathy. Amplified TCR beta CDR3 regions came from RNA transcripts. The study used the HTBI primer set for a first-round RT-PCR of the TCR CDR3. TCRdb re-called the multiplex PCR reads with MiXCR, one entry per CDR3 protein. This sample has around 520,000 distinct CDR3 sequences, with around an eighth found just once. Sequencing used blood. Source of these receptors: a woman aged 18-30 years with Graves' hyperthyroidism.

This clonotype showed up many times. This chain joins TRBV5-1 and TRBJ2-3; no firm D call. V was shortened by 3 bases and J by 2 bases, with 7 bases between the two germline ends. This CDR3 comprises 13 residues. Germline loops: CDR1 SGHRS, CDR2 YFSETQ. The CDR3 is CASSSHITDTQYF. As DNA, the CDR3 is TGCGCCAGCAGCTCCCATATCACAGATACGCAGTATTTT. Complete variable domain (other parts from reference TRBV5-1 and TRBJ2-3): KAGVTQTPRYLIKTRGQQVTLSCSPISGHRSVSWYQQTPGQGLQFLFEYFSETQRNKGNFPGRFSGRQFSNSRSEMNVSTLELGDSALYLCASSSHITDTQYFGPGTRLTVL.

This clonotype was observed many times. The chain recombines TRBV9 with TRBJ1-4, with D possibly matching TRBD1 (5 bases). Germline CDR1 reads SGDLS; CDR2 reads YYNGEE. This CDR3 is 16 amino acids long. V was shortened by 5 bases and J by 1 base, with 15 bases between the two germline ends. The CDR3 reads CASRRGTGQTNEKLFF. As DNA, the CDR3 is TGTGCCAGCAGAAGAGGGACCGGGCAAACTAATGAAAAACTGTTTTTT. Combining the CDR3 with reference TRBV9 and TRBJ1-4 gives the whole variable domain DSGVTQTPKHLITATGQRVTLRCSPRSGDLSVYWYQQSLDQGLQFLIQYYNGEERAKGNILERFSAQQFPDLHSELNLSSLELGDSALYFCASRRGTGQTNEKLFFGSGTQLSVL.

This clonotype was observed at least ten times. The genes are TRBV6-1 and TRBJ2-7; no clear D gene. This CDR3 is 10 amino acids long. Looked up from germline, CDR1 is MNHNS and CDR2 is SASEGT. V shed 4 bases and J shed 3 bases, with 1 base lying between them. The CDR3 here is CASSVYEQYF. CDR3 nucleotides: TGTGCCAGCAGTGTCTACGAGCAGTACTTC.

This clonotype was seen ten or more times. The rearrangement joins TRBV5-1 to TRBJ2-1; D may correspond to TRBD1 or TRBD2 (5 bases each). The V end lost 0 bases, the J end lost 10 bases, and 11 bases lay between the germline ends. CDR1 SGHRS and CDR2 YFSETQ come from the germline V gene. CDR3 length: 13 amino acids. The DNA for the CDR3 is TGCGCCAGCAGCTTGGCCCCAGGGAGCGAGCAGTTCTTC. It codes for CASSLAPGSEQFF.

In this sample, this clonotype turned up a few times. The rearrangement uses TRBV29-1 and TRBJ2-1; 9 bases agree with TRBD2. Germline loops: CDR1 SQVTM, CDR2 ANQGSEA. The V segment lost 6 bases and the J segment 6 bases; nucleotides outside the gene matches: 12. The CDR3 contains 15 residues. The CDR3 region has the DNA TGCAGCGTGGTCTCCGGGACTAGCATCCCCAATGAGCAGTTCTTC. This codes for CSVVSGTSIPNEQFF.

This clonotype has more than one count but fewer than ten. Written as DNA, the CDR3 is TGTGCCAGCTTAGACAGGGTTGTTGAAAAACTGTTTTTT. Amino acid sequence: CASLDRVVEKLFF. The rearrangement joins TRBV18 to TRBJ1-4; 7 bases agree with TRBD1. CDR3 length equals 13 residues. CDR1 is KGHSH and CDR2 is LQKENI in the germline V gene. Losses at the gene ends were 7 bases for V and 7 bases for J; bases not matched to a gene: 6.

The V call is TRBV7-3, the J call TRBJ2-3, with a possible D match to TRBD2 (6 bases). The CDR3 extends over 13 amino acids. Trimming removed 8 bases at V and 1 base at J, with 10 bases between. Germline V lookup: CDR1 SGHTA, CDR2 FQGTGA. CDR3: CASGRSRTDTQYF. The CDR3 region has the DNA TGTGCCAGCGGGAGGTCCCGCACAGATACGCAGTATTTT.

This clonotype was seen repeatedly, ten times or more. This chain uses TRBV11-2 with TRBJ2-2; TRBD2 is a possible D gene (6 bases). V was shortened by 1 base and J by 6 bases, with 12 bases between the two germline ends. The CDR3 runs 15 residues. In germline, CDR1 is SGHAT, CDR2 FQNNGV. The CDR3 DNA is TGTGCCAGCAGCTTAGTGGGCGGGATAGCCGGGGAGCTGTTTTTT. Its translation is CASSLVGGIAGELFF. The full variable domain, in which reference TRBV11-2 and TRBJ2-2 provide the parts outside the CDR3, is EAGVAQSPRYKIIEKRQSVAFWCNPISGHATLYWYQQILGQGPKLLIQFQNNGVVDDSQLPKDRFSAERLKGVDSTLKIQPAKLEDSAVYLCASSLVGGIAGELFFGEGSRLTVL.

This clonotype was found many times. V gene TRBV11-3 combines with J gene TRBJ2-1; D may be TRBD1 or TRBD2 (5 bases each). V was trimmed by 1 base and J by 4 bases, leaving 14 bases between them. The CDR3 has 16 amino acids. In germline, CDR1 is SGHNT, CDR2 YENEEA. CDR3 region: CASSLVGRRGYNEQFF. CDR3 nucleotide sequence: TGTGCCAGCAGCTTAGTGGGGCGGAGAGGGTACAATGAGCAGTTCTTC. Complete variable domain (other parts from reference TRBV11-3 and TRBJ2-1): EAGVVQSPRYKIIEKKQPVAFWCNPISGHNTLYWYLQNLGQGPELLIRYENEEAVDDSQLPKDRFSAERLKGVDSTLKIQPAELGDSAVYLCASSLVGRRGYNEQFFGPGTRLTVL.

Ten or more counts support this clonotype. The rearrangement links TRBV5-1 to TRBJ1-4, with 7 bases matching TRBD1. CDR3 length: 16 residues. V lost 4 bases, J lost 5 bases, and 11 bases stayed unmatched. CDR1 is SGHRS, CDR2 YFSETQ, per germline. CDR3: CASSRGTVQKNEKLFF. DNA for the CDR3: TGCGCCAGCAGCCGGGGGACAGTTCAGAAGAATGAAAAACTGTTTTTT.

This clonotype has at least ten counts. V is TRBV10-3 and J is TRBJ2-4, with 10 bases lining up with TRBD1. Trimming at V came to 9 bases and at J to 8 bases, leaving 7 bases not matched to a gene. The CDR3 runs to 13 residues. Germline V gives CDR1 ENHRY, CDR2 SYGVKD. The chain's CDR3 is CAISVGTGDIQYF. The CDR3 coding sequence is TGTGCCATTTCGGTCGGGACAGGGGACATTCAGTACTTC.

This clonotype showed up many times. This chain links TRBV9 with TRBJ2-2, with 10 bases lining up with TRBD2. This CDR3 contains 16 residues. The junction had 6 bases not matched to a gene; V was cut back by 2 bases and J by 5 bases. Germline lookup yields CDR1 SGDLS and CDR2 YYNGEE. The CDR3 sequence is CASSVDASGRTGELFF. The CDR3 bases are TGTGCCAGCAGCGTGGACGCTAGCGGGAGAACCGGGGAGCTGTTTTTT. Supplemented by reference TRBV9 and TRBJ2-2, the full variable domain reads DSGVTQTPKHLITATGQRVTLRCSPRSGDLSVYWYQQSLDQGLQFLIQYYNGEERAKGNILERFSAQQFPDLHSELNLSSLELGDSALYFCASSVDASGRTGELFFGEGSRLTVL.

There are many counts of this clonotype. The J gene is TRBJ1-1, the V gene TRBV11-2; 7 bases fit TRBD1. J gave up 1 base and V 6 bases, and 5 bases lay outside the gene matches. Germline V gene sequence: CDR1 SGHAT, CDR2 FQNNGV. The CDR3 consists of 14 residues. The CDR3 sequence: CASRKQGWNTEAFF. The CDR3 DNA reads as TGTGCCAGCAGGAAACAGGGGTGGAACACTGAAGCTTTCTTT.

There are a few counts of this clonotype. The rearrangement joins TRBV5-1 to TRBJ2-7; D perhaps matches TRBD1 (6 bases). Germline assignment: CDR1 SGHRS and CDR2 YFSETQ. Trimming cost V 0 bases and J 5 bases, with 15 bases left between them. This CDR3 contains 15 residues. Here the CDR3 reads CASSLGTGNIHEQYV. The CDR3 region has the DNA TGCGCCAGCAGCTTGGGAACAGGGAATATCCACGAGCAGTACGTC.

This clonotype has just a few counts. This sequence joins TRBV11-3 and TRBJ2-3; 8 bases align to TRBD2. The ends lost 5 bases at V and 2 bases at J; junction bases unmatched: 15. CDR3 length: 18 amino acids. CDR1 is SGHNT, CDR2 YENEEA, per germline. CDR3 protein: CASSPKGAGEPFTDTQYF. CDR3 nucleotides: TGTGCCAGCAGCCCGAAGGGAGCGGGAGAGCCCTTCACAGATACGCAGTATTTT.

The chain employs TRBV7-6 and TRBJ2-1, with 9 bases aligning to TRBD2. J was trimmed by 7 bases and V by 5 bases; bases with no gene match: 12. Germline CDR1 is SGHVS and CDR2 is FNYEAQ. The CDR3 has 16 residues. The CDR3 spells CASSVLSGRFWNEQFF. CDR3 DNA: TGTGCCAGCAGCGTCCTGAGCGGGAGGTTCTGGAATGAGCAGTTCTTC.

This clonotype appeared many times. The V call is TRBV13, the J call TRBJ2-3; no clear D. The germline V gene has CDR1 PRHDT and CDR2 FYEKMQ (reference sequence). CDR3 size: 16 residues. Trimming removed 3 bases at V and 0 bases at J, with 13 bases between. The CDR3 region has the DNA TGTGCCAGCAGCTTTGGTCAGCGACCTAGCACAGATACGCAGTATTTT. Translating gives CASSFGQRPSTDTQYF.

The chain couples TRBV12-3 or TRBV12-4 to TRBJ2-3; D remains ambiguous. This CDR3 has 14 amino acids. Trimming removed 6 bases at V and 3 bases at J, with 13 bases between. CDR3 nucleotide sequence: TGTGCCAGCAGCCCCATGATCGTGACAGATACGCAGTATTTT. Translated, it gives CASSPMIVTDTQYF.

This clonotype was seen ten or more times. V is TRBV29-1 and J is TRBJ1-2, with D unresolved. This CDR3 contains 11 residues. Germline V gene lookup returns CDR1 SQVTM and CDR2 ANQGSEA. In DNA, the CDR3 is TGCAGTACTCGGACGGACTATGGCTACACCTTC. Residues: CSTRTDYGYTF.

Concerning this clonotype: A read error may produce the germline difference seen at one junction end. The chain employs TRBV12-3 or TRBV12-4 and TRBJ1-2; no clear D gene. The CDR3 is 12 residues long. The CDR3 nucleotides read TGCGCCAGCACCCCGCCCGGCCCTGGCTACACCTTC. It encodes CASTPPGPGYTF.

The chain is built from TRBV12-3 or TRBV12-4 and TRBJ2-5, with no clear D. There are 12 residues in the CDR3. V lost 7 bases to trimming and J lost 5 bases, with 11 bases between them. The CDR3 sequence is CASTLTWETQYF. Written as DNA, the CDR3 is TGTGCCAGCACCCTAACCTGGGAGACCCAGTACTTC.

This clonotype came up a few times. The rearrangement joins TRBV6-2 or TRBV6-3 to TRBJ1-6; D is unresolved. Germline V gene lookup returns CDR1 MNHEY and CDR2 SVGEGT. Trimming removed 5 bases from V and 7 bases from J, with 15 bases in between. This CDR3 spans 15 amino acids. CDR3 sequence reads: CASSTQVLGNSPLHF. In DNA, the CDR3 is TGTGCCAGCAGTACTCAGGTACTGGGAAATTCACCCCTCCACTTT.

The chain links TRBV5-1 to TRBJ2-5; D remains ambiguous. V was clipped by 4 bases and J by 2 bases, with 18 bases between them. There are 16 residues in the CDR3. The germline V gene encodes CDR1 SGHRS and CDR2 YFSETQ. The CDR3 region is CASSPIIRPTQETQYF. The CDR3 DNA follows: TGCGCCAGCAGCCCCATTATAAGGCCTACTCAAGAGACCCAGTACTTC. Complete variable domain (other parts from reference TRBV5-1 and TRBJ2-5): KAGVTQTPRYLIKTRGQQVTLSCSPISGHRSVSWYQQTPGQGLQFLFEYFSETQRNKGNFPGRFSGRQFSNSRSEMNVSTLELGDSALYLCASSPIIRPTQETQYFGPGTRLLVL.

Regarding this clonotype: Given the absence of the conserved phenylalanine or tryptophan at the CDR3 end, a read error is likely. The chain couples TRBV7-2 to TRBJ1-6, with 7 bases lining up with TRBD1. Germline V CDR1 and CDR2: SGHTA, FQGNSA. Losses at the gene ends were 8 bases for V and 3 bases for J; bases not matched to a gene: 7. This CDR3 comprises 15 residues. Written as DNA, the CDR3 is TGTGCCAGCCAAATCCGGGACAGCTATAATTCACCCCTCCACCTT. It codes for CASQIRDSYNSPLHL.

This clonotype was found many times. The chain employs TRBV4-2 and TRBJ2-1, with D perhaps being TRBD1 or TRBD2 (5 bases each). V was shortened by 0 bases and J by 0 bases, with 12 bases between the two germline ends. Per germline, CDR1 LGHNA and CDR2 YNFKEQ. This CDR3 is 17 amino acids long. The CDR3: CASSQDPRGSSYNEQFF. The CDR3 nucleotides are TGTGCCAGCAGCCAAGATCCACGGGGCAGCTCCTACAATGAGCAGTTCTTC.

This clonotype was picked up many times. The gene calls are TRBV7-2 and TRBJ1-2; no clear D. V was shortened by 5 bases and J by 7 bases, with 23 bases between the two germline ends. The CDR3 is made up of 16 amino acids. Germline assignment: CDR1 SGHTA and CDR2 FQGNSA. The CDR3 bases are TGTGCCAGCAGCCCTCGGATCGGAATGGTTGAGCGTGGCTACACCTTC. Protein product: CASSPRIGMVERGYTF.